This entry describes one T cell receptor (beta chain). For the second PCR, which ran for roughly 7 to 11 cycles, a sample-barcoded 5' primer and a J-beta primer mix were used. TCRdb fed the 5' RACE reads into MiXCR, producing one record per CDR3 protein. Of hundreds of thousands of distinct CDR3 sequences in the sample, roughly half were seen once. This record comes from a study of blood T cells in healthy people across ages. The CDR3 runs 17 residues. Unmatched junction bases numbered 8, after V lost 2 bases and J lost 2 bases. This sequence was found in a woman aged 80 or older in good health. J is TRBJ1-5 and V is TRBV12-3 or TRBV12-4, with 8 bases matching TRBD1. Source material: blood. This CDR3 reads CASSLQGARAGNQPQHF. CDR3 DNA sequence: TGTGCCAGCAGTTTACAGGGGGCGAGGGCGGGCAATCAGCCCCAGCATTTT.